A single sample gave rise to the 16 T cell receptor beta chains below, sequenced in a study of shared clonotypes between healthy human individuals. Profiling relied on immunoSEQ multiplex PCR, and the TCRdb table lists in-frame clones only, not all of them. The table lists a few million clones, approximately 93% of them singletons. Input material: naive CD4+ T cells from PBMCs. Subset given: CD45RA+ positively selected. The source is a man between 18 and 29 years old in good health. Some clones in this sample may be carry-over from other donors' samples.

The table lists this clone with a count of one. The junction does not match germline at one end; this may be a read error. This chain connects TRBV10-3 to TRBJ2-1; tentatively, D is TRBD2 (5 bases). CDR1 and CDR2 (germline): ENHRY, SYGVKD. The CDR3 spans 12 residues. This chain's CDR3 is CAISESLASGIF. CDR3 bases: TGTGCCATCAGTGAGTCGTTAGCTTCGGGAATCTTC.

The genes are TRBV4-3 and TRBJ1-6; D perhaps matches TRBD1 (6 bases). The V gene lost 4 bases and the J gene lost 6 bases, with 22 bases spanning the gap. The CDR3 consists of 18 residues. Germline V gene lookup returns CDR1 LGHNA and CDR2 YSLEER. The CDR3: CASSRQLPGGLINSPLHF. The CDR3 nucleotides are TGCGCCAGCAGCCGACAACTCCCGGGGGGCTTGATTAATTCACCCCTCCACTTT.

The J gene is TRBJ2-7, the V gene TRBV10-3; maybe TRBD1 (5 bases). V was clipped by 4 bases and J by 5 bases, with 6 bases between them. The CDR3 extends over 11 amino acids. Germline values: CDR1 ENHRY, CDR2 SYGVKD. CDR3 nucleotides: TGTGCCATCAGTGCAGGGAACGAGCAGTACTTC. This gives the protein CAISAGNEQYF.

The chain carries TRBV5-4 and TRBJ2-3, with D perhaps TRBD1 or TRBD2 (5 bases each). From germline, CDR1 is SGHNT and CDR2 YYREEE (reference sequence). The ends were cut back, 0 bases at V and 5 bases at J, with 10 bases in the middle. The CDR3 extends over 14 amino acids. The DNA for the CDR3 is TGTGCCAGCAGCTTGGGGGGGATGGAAGATACGCAGTATTTT. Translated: CASSLGGMEDTQYF.

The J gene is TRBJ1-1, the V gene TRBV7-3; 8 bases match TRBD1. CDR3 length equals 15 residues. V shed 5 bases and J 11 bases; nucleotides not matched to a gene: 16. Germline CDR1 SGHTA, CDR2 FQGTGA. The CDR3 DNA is TGTGCCAGCAGCCCGCAGGGGGCGCCGGGTTTGGGGGCTTTCTTT. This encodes CASSPQGAPGLGAFF.

CDR3 sequence: CASTAWQGANYEQYF. In nucleotides, the CDR3 is TGTGCCAGCACCGCCTGGCAGGGTGCTAACTACGAGCAGTACTTC. The chain joins TRBV28 to TRBJ2-7; perhaps TRBD1 as D (5 bases). V lost 7 bases, J lost 3 bases, and 19 bases lay in between. Per the germline V gene, CDR1 is MDHEN and CDR2 is SYDVKM. The CDR3 runs 15 residues.

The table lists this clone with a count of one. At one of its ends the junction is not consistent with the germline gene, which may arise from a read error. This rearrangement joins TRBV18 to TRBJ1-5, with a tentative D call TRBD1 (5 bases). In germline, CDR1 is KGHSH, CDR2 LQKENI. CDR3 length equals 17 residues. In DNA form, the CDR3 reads TGTGCCAGCTCATCACCTTCGGGACCGACACTACATCAGCCCCAGCATTTT. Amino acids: CASSSPSGPTLHQPQHF.

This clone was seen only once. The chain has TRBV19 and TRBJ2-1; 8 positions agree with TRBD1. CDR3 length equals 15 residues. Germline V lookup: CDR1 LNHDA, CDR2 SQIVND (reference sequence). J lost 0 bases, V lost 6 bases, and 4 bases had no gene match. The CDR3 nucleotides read TGTGCCAGTAGAAGGACAGGGAGCTCCTACAATGAGCAGTTCTTC. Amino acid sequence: CASRRTGSSYNEQFF.

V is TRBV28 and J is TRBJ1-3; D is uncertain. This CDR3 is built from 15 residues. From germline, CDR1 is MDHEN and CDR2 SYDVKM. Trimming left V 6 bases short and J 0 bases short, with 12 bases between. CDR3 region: CASSYGRASGNTIYF. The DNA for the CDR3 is TGTGCCAGCAGCTACGGGCGGGCCTCTGGAAACACCATATATTTT. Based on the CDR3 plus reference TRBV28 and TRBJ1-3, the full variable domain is DVKVTQSSRYLVKRTGEKVFLECVQDMDHENMFWYRQDPGLGLRLIYFSYDVKMKEKGDIPEGYSVSREKKERFSLILESASTNQTSMYLCASSYGRASGNTIYFGEGSWLTVV.

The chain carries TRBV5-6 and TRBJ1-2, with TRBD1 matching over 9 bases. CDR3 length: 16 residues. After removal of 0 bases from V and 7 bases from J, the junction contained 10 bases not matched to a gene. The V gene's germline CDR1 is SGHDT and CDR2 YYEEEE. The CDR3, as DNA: TGTGCCAGCAGCTTGGGGGGACAGGGCCCCTATCCTGGCTACACCTTC. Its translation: CASSLGGQGPYPGYTF. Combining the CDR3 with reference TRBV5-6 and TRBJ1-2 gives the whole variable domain DAGVTQSPTHLIKTRGQQVTLRCSPKSGHDTVSWYQQALGQGPQFIFQYYEEEERQRGNFPDRFSGHQFPNYSSELNVNALLLGDSALYLCASSLGGQGPYPGYTFGSGTRLTVV.

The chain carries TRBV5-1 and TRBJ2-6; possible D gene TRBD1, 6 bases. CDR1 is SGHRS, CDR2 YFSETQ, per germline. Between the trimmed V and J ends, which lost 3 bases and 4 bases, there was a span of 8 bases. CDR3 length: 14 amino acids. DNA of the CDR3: TGCGCCAGCAGCTCAGGGGCAGGGGCCAACGTCCTGACTTTC. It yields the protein CASSSGAGANVLTF.

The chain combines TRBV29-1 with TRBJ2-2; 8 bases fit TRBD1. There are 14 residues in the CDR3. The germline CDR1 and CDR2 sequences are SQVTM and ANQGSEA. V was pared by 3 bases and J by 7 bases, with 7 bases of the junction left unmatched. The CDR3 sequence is CSVDSRGRDGELFF. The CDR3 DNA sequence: TGCAGCGTTGACAGCAGGGGGCGTGACGGGGAGCTGTTTTTT.

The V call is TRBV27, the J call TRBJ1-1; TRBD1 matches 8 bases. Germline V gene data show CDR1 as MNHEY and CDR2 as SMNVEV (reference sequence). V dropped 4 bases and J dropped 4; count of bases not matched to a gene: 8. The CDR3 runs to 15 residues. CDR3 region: CASSSAGGDGTEAFF. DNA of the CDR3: TGTGCCAGCAGTTCAGCAGGGGGCGACGGCACTGAAGCTTTCTTT.

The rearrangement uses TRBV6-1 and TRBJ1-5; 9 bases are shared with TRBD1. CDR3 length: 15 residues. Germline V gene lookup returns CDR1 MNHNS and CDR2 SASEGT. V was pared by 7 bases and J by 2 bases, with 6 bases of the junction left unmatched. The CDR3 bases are TGTGCCAGCATGGGGGACAGGGCGGGCAATCAGCCCCAGCATTTT. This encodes CASMGDRAGNQPQHF.

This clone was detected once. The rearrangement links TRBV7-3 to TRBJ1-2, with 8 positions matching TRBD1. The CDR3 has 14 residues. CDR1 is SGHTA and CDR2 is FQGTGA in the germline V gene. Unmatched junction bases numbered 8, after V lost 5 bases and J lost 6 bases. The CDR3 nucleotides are TGTGCCAGCAGCCCCCAGACAGGGGCGCATGGCTACACCTTC. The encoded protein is CASSPQTGAHGYTF. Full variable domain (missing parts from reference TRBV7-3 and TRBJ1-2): GAGVSQTPSNKVTEKGKYVELRCDPISGHTALYWYRQSLGQGPEFLIYFQGTGAADDSGLPNDRFFAVRPEGSVSTLKIQRTERGDSAVYLCASSPQTGAHGYTFGSGTRLTVV.

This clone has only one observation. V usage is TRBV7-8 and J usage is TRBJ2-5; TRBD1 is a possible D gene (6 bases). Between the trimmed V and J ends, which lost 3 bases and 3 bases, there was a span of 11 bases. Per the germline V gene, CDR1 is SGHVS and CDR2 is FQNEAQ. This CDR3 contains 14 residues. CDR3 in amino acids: CASSLGRDKETQYF. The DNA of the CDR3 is TGTGCCAGCAGCTTGGGACGGGACAAAGAGACCCAGTACTTC.